Each of the 32 T cell receptor beta chains below was sequenced from the same sample in a study of identical twins. TCRdb re-analysed the 5' RACE reads in MiXCR, keeping a single row per CDR3 protein. Of about 280,000 distinct CDR3 sequences listed, less than 9% were seen once; the top ten hold less than 2.5%. The same specimen was also included in a second study, on yellow fever vaccine responses in identical twins.

Sequencing was carried out using memory (CD45RO+) T cells sorted from blood. The receptors originated from a woman aged 18-29 years in good health.

This clonotype was observed a few times. The V gene is TRBV28, the J gene TRBJ2-7, with TRBD2 matching over 9 bases. V was clipped by 1 base and J by 3 bases; unmatched bases: 4. This CDR3 is 15 amino acids long. The V gene's germline CDR1 is MDHEN and CDR2 SYDVKM. CDR3 region: CASSLSLAGIYEQYF. The CDR3 coding sequence is TGTGCCAGCAGTTTATCGCTAGCGGGAATCTACGAGCAGTACTTC.

V usage is TRBV20-1 and J usage is TRBJ2-5; 13 bases are shared with TRBD2. The V and J ends lost 0 bases and 3 bases, in that order; junction bases with no gene match: 13. CDR1 and CDR2 from the germline V gene are DFQATT and SNEGSKA (reference sequence). This CDR3 has 19 amino acids. CDR3 DNA sequence: TGCAGTGCTAGAGACCCTCGGACTAGCGGGGGAGGTAAAAAAGAGACCCAGTACTTC. Its translation: CSARDPRTSGGGKKETQYF.

This clonotype has only a few counts. V and J are TRBV6-2 or TRBV6-3 and TRBJ2-4; D is unclear. V was shortened by 6 bases and J by 2 bases, with 14 bases between the two germline ends. Germline V gene lookup returns CDR1 MNHEY and CDR2 SVGEGT. The CDR3 consists of 15 residues. CDR3 nucleotides: TGTGCCAGCAGCCCCTCCTCGCCATCCAAAAACATTCAGTACTTC. Translation: CASSPSSPSKNIQYF.

This rearrangement joins TRBV12-3 or TRBV12-4 to TRBJ2-4; unclear D gene. V was pared by 8 bases and J by 6 bases, with 11 bases between. CDR3 length: 12 residues. The CDR3 nucleotides are TGTGCCAGCGGGCAAAATGTAAACATTCAGTACTTC. Protein product: CASGQNVNIQYF.

Only a few counts were recorded for this clonotype. The genes are TRBV28 and TRBJ2-7, with 13 nucleotides matching TRBD2. This CDR3 comprises 15 residues. The V and J ends lost 6 bases and 3 bases, in that order; junction bases with no gene match: 5. CDR1 is MDHEN, CDR2 SYDVKM, per germline. CDR3 DNA sequence: TGTGCCAGCAGGGGAAGACTAGCGGGGGGCTACGAGCAGTACTTC. Encoded protein: CASRGRLAGGYEQYF.

V and J are TRBV7-9 and TRBJ1-4; D is uncertain. CDR3 length: 12 amino acids. The V end was cut by 4 bases, the J end by 8 bases, with 8 bases between. Germline-derived CDR1 and CDR2 are SEHNR and FQNEAQ (reference sequence). The CDR3 is CASSYNGEKLFF. The DNA of the CDR3 is TGTGCCAGCAGCTACAACGGAGAAAAACTGTTTTTT.

This sequence joins TRBV27 and TRBJ1-5, with a possible D match to TRBD1 (5 bases). Deletions cut 4 bases from V and 1 base from J, with 11 bases between. The CDR3 spans 15 residues. Germline V lookup: CDR1 MNHEY, CDR2 SMNVEV (reference sequence). CDR3 DNA: TGTGCCAGCAGTTCCCAGGGTTTGAGCAATCAGCCCCAGCATTTT. Protein product: CASSSQGLSNQPQHF.

This clonotype was counted between two and nine times. V is TRBV28 and J is TRBJ2-7; possibly TRBD1 for D (5 bases). The CDR3 extends over 14 amino acids. The germline gives CDR1 MDHEN, CDR2 SYDVKM. Trimming took off 7 bases at V and 4 bases at J, with 17 bases between the two ends. The CDR3 DNA follows: TGTGCCAGCACCTCCGGTGGAGCAGGGTACGAGCAGTACGTC. Protein product: CASTSGGAGYEQYV.

This rearrangement joins TRBV20-1 to TRBJ2-1; 10 bases align to TRBD2. Germline loops: CDR1 DFQATT, CDR2 SNEGSKA (reference sequence). V trimming: 5 bases; J trimming: 0 bases; junction bases outside the gene matches: 10. The CDR3 totals 17 residues. CDR3 coding DNA: TGCAGTGCTTCCACTAGCGGGGCGCTGGGCTCCTACAATGAGCAGTTCTTC. It is translated as CSASTSGALGSYNEQFF.

This clonotype occurred a few times. This chain joins TRBV20-1 and TRBJ2-4, with TRBD2 matching over 7 bases. The CDR3 runs 15 residues. Germline V lookup: CDR1 DFQATT, CDR2 SNEGSKA (reference sequence). V was clipped by 3 bases and J by 1 base; unmatched bases: 6. CDR3 bases: TGCAGTGCTAGGGGGAGGGACGGCGCCAAAAACATTCAGTACTTC. This codes for CSARGRDGAKNIQYF.

In this sample, this clonotype turned up a few times. V gene TRBV29-1 combines with J gene TRBJ1-1; 7 bases fit TRBD1. There are 14 residues in the CDR3. The junction had 10 bases not matched to a gene; V was cut back by 5 bases and J by 4 bases. Germline CDR1 reads SQVTM; CDR2 reads ANQGSEA. The CDR3, as DNA: TGCAGCGTTCCACCCCACAGGGGTTCCACTGAAGCTTTCTTT. Amino acids: CSVPPHRGSTEAFF.

In its sample, this clonotype was seen a few times. The chain joins TRBV5-1 to TRBJ2-1; the D gene is possibly TRBD2 (5 bases). Germline-derived CDR1 and CDR2 are SGHRS and YFSETQ. With 4 bases removed from V and 9 bases from J, the gap between germline ends came to 17 bases. This CDR3 is 14 amino acids long. The CDR3 protein is CASSPEGGLGEQFF. DNA for the CDR3: TGCGCCAGCAGCCCCGAGGGCGGGCTCGGTGAGCAGTTCTTC.

This clonotype was observed at least ten times. J is TRBJ2-7 and V is TRBV11-2; 8 bases match TRBD1. CDR3 length equals 15 residues. V lost 3 bases and J lost 2; bases outside the gene matches: 6. Germline V lookup: CDR1 SGHAT, CDR2 FQNNGV. CDR3 protein: CASSFVGTGPYEQYF. The CDR3 DNA reads TGTGCCAGCAGCTTTGTGGGGACAGGTCCCTACGAGCAGTACTTC. Full variable domain (missing parts from reference TRBV11-2 and TRBJ2-7): EAGVAQSPRYKIIEKRQSVAFWCNPISGHATLYWYQQILGQGPKLLIQFQNNGVVDDSQLPKDRFSAERLKGVDSTLKIQPAKLEDSAVYLCASSFVGTGPYEQYFGPGTRLTVT.

The chain is built from TRBV20-1 and TRBJ2-7; D not certain. The CDR3 length is 12 residues. V was pared by 6 bases and J by 6 bases, with 15 bases between. The germline V gene encodes CDR1 DFQATT and CDR2 SNEGSKA (reference sequence). CDR3 protein: CSAPVDWGEQYF. The CDR3 DNA sequence: TGCAGTGCCCCGGTAGACTGGGGCGAGCAGTACTTC.

There are many counts of this clonotype. The CDR3: CASSPPPTYLYGYTF. CDR3 sequence (DNA): TGTGCCAGCAGCCCACCTCCTACTTACCTCTATGGCTACACCTTC. The rearrangement uses TRBV12-3 or TRBV12-4 and TRBJ1-2, with D uncertain. Trimming shortened V by 6 bases and J by 4 bases, and 18 bases separated the two germline ends. This CDR3 has 15 residues.

J is TRBJ2-2 and V is TRBV6-2 or TRBV6-3, with 11 bases matching TRBD1. The ends lost 11 bases at V and 5 bases at J; junction bases unmatched: 10. Looked up from germline, CDR1 is MNHEY and CDR2 is SVGEGT. This CDR3 has 15 residues. The CDR3: CAARLGTGGTGELFF. The DNA for the CDR3 is TGTGCCGCCCGACTCGGGACAGGGGGTACCGGGGAGCTGTTTTTT.

This clonotype was seen a handful of times. V and J are TRBV20-1 and TRBJ2-6, with D maybe TRBD1 (5 bases). Between the trimmed V and J ends, which lost 3 bases and 1 base, there was a span of 16 bases. From germline, CDR1 is DFQATT and CDR2 SNEGSKA (reference sequence). This CDR3 has 17 amino acids. The CDR3, as DNA: TGCAGTGCTAGCCAGGGTACGGTTAGGTCTGGGGCCAACGTCCTGACTTTC. Its protein is CSASQGTVRSGANVLTF.

This clonotype was found a few times. V gene TRBV5-1 combines with J gene TRBJ2-1, with D maybe TRBD2 (6 bases). Germline lookup yields CDR1 SGHRS and CDR2 YFSETQ. This CDR3 comprises 14 residues. Deletions cut 6 bases from V and 6 bases from J, with 16 bases between. The DNA of the CDR3 is TGCGCCAGCAACGTCGGCGGGGCGGTCAATGAGCAGTTCTTC. Translated, it gives CASNVGGAVNEQFF.

The table lists this clonotype with many counts. This chain uses TRBV5-5 with TRBJ1-1; TRBD1 matches at 8 bases. CDR3 size: 15 residues. Trimming at V came to 0 bases and at J to 7 bases, leaving 8 bases not matched to a gene. Germline V gene lookup returns CDR1 SGHKS and CDR2 YYEKEE (reference sequence). CDR3 protein: CASSLGNDRGSEAFF. DNA for the CDR3: TGTGCCAGCAGCTTGGGCAACGACAGGGGCAGTGAAGCTTTCTTT.

This clonotype was recorded a few times. The genes are TRBV19 and TRBJ1-3; maybe TRBD1 (5 bases). The germline CDR1 and CDR2 sequences are LNHDA and SQIVND (reference sequence). This CDR3 region has 15 residues. V was clipped by 6 bases and J by 0 bases, with 12 bases between them. Here the CDR3 DNA reads TGTGCCAGTAGAAGGGGTGAAAGCTCTGGAAACACCATATATTTT. It codes for CASRRGESSGNTIYF.

This clonotype has ten or more counts. The rearrangement uses TRBV7-8 and TRBJ2-3, with D hard to call. The CDR3 extends over 14 amino acids. In germline, CDR1 is SGHVS, CDR2 FQNEAQ. The V end lost 5 bases, the J end lost 0 bases, and 9 bases lay between the germline ends. CDR3 sequence (DNA): TGTGCCAGCAGCCCCCTGGGTAGCACAGATACGCAGTATTTT. Residues: CASSPLGSTDTQYF. The entire variable domain, with the rest obtained from reference TRBV7-8 and TRBJ2-3, is as follows: GAGVSQSPRYKVAKRGQDVALRCDPISGHVSLFWYQQALGQGPEFLTYFQNEAQLDKSGLPSDRFFAERPEGSVSTLKIQRTQQEDSAVYLCASSPLGSTDTQYFGPGTRLTVL.

This clonotype was found a few times. This chain joins TRBV24-1 and TRBJ2-5; the D call may be TRBD1 or TRBD2 (6 bases each). Germline-derived CDR1 and CDR2 are KGHDR and SFDVKD. CDR3 length: 18 amino acids. Trimming removed 3 bases at V and 2 bases at J, with 21 bases between. Here the CDR3 DNA reads TGTGCCACCAGTGATCCCAACCTAGGGGGGCCCCCTCAAGAGACCCAGTACTTC. Translated: CATSDPNLGGPPQETQYF.

V and J are TRBV6-2 or TRBV6-3 and TRBJ2-7, with 8 bases aligning to TRBD2. The V and J ends lost 0 bases and 4 bases, in that order; junction bases with no gene match: 5. CDR1 is MNHEY, CDR2 SVGEGT, per germline. The length of the CDR3 is 15 residues. The CDR3 spells CASSYSAGGRYEQYF. Written as DNA, the CDR3 is TGTGCCAGCAGTTACTCGGCGGGAGGCCGATACGAGCAGTACTTC.

Only a few counts were recorded for this clonotype. The V call is TRBV12-3 or TRBV12-4, the J call TRBJ2-6, with D perhaps TRBD1 or TRBD2 (5 bases each). The CDR3 runs to 16 residues. V shed 0 bases and J shed 1 base, with 7 bases lying between them. CDR3 coding DNA: TGTGCCAGCAGTTTAGCGAGGGGTTCTGGGGCCAACGTCCTGACTTTC. It translates to CASSLARGSGANVLTF.

This clonotype has more than one count but fewer than ten. The chain combines TRBV5-5 with TRBJ2-1; perhaps TRBD1 as D (6 bases). This CDR3 has 16 amino acids. Germline V gives CDR1 SGHKS, CDR2 YYEKEE (reference sequence). The V end was cut by 0 bases, the J end by 9 bases, with 19 bases between. CDR3 DNA: TGTGCCAGCAGCTTGGTAGGACAGACTGTAGGCATTGAGCAGTTCTTC. It specifies CASSLVGQTVGIEQFF. The complete variable domain, with remaining parts taken from reference TRBV5-5 and TRBJ2-1, reads DAGVTQSPTHLIKTRGQQVTLRCSPISGHKSVSWYQQVLGQGPQFIFQYYEKEERGRGNFPDRFSARQFPNYSSELNVNALLLGDSALYLCASSLVGQTVGIEQFFGPGTRLTVL.

On this clonotype: One end of the junction varies from germline; a read error may be responsible. This chain uses TRBV11-1 with TRBJ2-6; D is ambiguous. The CDR3 runs to 18 residues. Germline V lookup: CDR1 SGHAT, CDR2 FQDESV (reference sequence). The CDR3 region is CANSPAWVGNSGANVLTF. As DNA, the CDR3 is TGTGCCAACAGCCCGGCCTGGGTTGGCAACTCTGGGGCCAACGTCCTGACTTTC. Based on the CDR3 plus reference TRBV11-1 and TRBJ2-6, the full variable domain is EAEVAQSPRYKITEKSQAVAFWCDPISGHATLYWYRQILGQGPELLVQFQDESVVDDSQLPKDRFSAERLKGVDSTLKIQPAELGDSAMYLCANSPAWVGNSGANVLTFGAGSRLTVL.

The V and J genes are TRBV5-1 and TRBJ2-5, with D possibly being TRBD2 (8 bases). The V gene's germline CDR1 is SGHRS and CDR2 YFSETQ. Trimming removed 1 base at V and 9 bases at J, with 19 bases between. The CDR3 consists of 15 residues. As DNA, the CDR3 is TGCGCCAGCAGCTTGATAGCGGGGAGCCAGGGGGCCCAGTACTTC. Translating gives CASSLIAGSQGAQYF.

This clonotype has a handful of counts. The chain is built from TRBV6-1 and TRBJ1-1, with D uncertain. Germline assignment: CDR1 MNHNS and CDR2 SASEGT. The CDR3 has 11 amino acids. Trimming shortened V by 3 bases and J by 11 bases, and 10 bases separated the two germline ends. The CDR3 region is CASSEAWAAFF. The CDR3 DNA reads as TGTGCCAGCAGTGAGGCTTGGGCGGCTTTCTTT.

This clonotype was observed at least ten times. V gene TRBV27 combines with J gene TRBJ2-1, with 8 bases matching TRBD1. V lost 6 bases, J lost 6 bases, and 13 bases stayed unmatched. CDR1 and CDR2 from the germline V gene are MNHEY and SMNVEV (reference sequence). The CDR3 has 16 amino acids. The CDR3 region is CASRTGARGLLNEQFF. CDR3 DNA: TGTGCCAGCAGGACCGGGGCCAGGGGGCTCCTCAATGAGCAGTTCTTC.

As for this clonotype: A clone one base away is much larger, so this may be a read error. The chain recombines TRBV20-1 with TRBJ2-3; D tentatively fits TRBD1 or TRBD2 (5 bases each). Per the germline V gene, CDR1 is DFQATT and CDR2 is SNEGSKA (reference sequence). Trimming cost V 6 bases and J 4 bases, with 11 bases left between them. The CDR3 extends over 12 amino acids. CDR3 amino acids: CSAEGTADTQYF. CDR3 DNA sequence: TGCAGTGCAGAAGGGACCGCAGATACGCAGTATTTT.

The J gene is TRBJ2-1, the V gene TRBV20-1, with 15 nucleotides matching TRBD2. The CDR3 covers 20 residues. V was pared by 3 bases and J by 6 bases, with 18 bases of the junction left unmatched. Germline V gene lookup returns CDR1 DFQATT and CDR2 SNEGSKA (reference sequence). CDR3 nucleotides: TGCAGTGCTAGGTCTTCAACCGGACTAGCGGGAGGGCCGAGTATCAATGAGCAGTTCTTC. The encoded protein is CSARSSTGLAGGPSINEQFF.

This rearrangement joins TRBV27 to TRBJ2-5, with a possible D match to TRBD2 (6 bases). Germline V lookup: CDR1 MNHEY, CDR2 SMNVEV (reference sequence). Trimming removed 5 bases at V and 4 bases at J, with 14 bases between. The CDR3 spans 14 residues. CDR3 bases: TGTGCCAGCAGTGAACGGGACTTGTCAGAGACCCAGTACTTC. It encodes CASSERDLSETQYF.